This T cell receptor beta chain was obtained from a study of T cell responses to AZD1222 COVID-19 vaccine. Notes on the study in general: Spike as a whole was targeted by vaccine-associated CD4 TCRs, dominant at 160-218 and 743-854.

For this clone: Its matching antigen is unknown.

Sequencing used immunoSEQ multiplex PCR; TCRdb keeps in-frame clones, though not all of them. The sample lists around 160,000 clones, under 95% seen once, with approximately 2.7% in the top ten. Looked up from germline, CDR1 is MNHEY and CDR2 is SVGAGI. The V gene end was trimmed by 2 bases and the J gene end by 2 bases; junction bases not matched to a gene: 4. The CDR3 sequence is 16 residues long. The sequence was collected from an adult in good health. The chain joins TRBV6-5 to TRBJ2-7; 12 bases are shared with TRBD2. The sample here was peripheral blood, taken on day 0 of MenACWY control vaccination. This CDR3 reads CASSYGASGGAYEQYF. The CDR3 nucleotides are TGTGCCAGCAGTTACGGAGCTAGCGGGGGGGCCTACGAGCAGTACTTC.